This TCR beta chain derives from a study of blood T cell repertoires in COVID-19. Study-level information: The United States, Italy and Spain provided the acute and convalescent COVID-19 samples.

There are 16 residues in the CDR3. The trim removed 5 bases at V and 0 bases at J, leaving 7 bases unmatched. Looked up from germline, CDR1 is SGHTA and CDR2 is FQGTGA. Repertoires were generated with immunoSEQ multiplex PCR, while TCRdb's copy carries only in-frame clones and drops some. The sample has over 45,000 clones; 90% are singletons. The receptor's source is a man between 65 and 85 years old with acute or convalescent COVID-19. The source material was peripheral blood. The rearrangement uses TRBV7-3 and TRBJ1-1, with 9 bases fitting TRBD1. CDR3 coding DNA: TGTGCCAGCAGCCCTTCCGGGACAGGGATGAACACTGAAGCTTTCTTT. Translating it yields CASSPSGTGMNTEAFF.